The 26 T cell receptor beta chains below come from one sample, sequenced in a study of T cell responses to AZD1222 COVID-19 vaccine. The assay was immunoSEQ multiplex PCR, and TCRdb's table has in-frame clones only and misses some. The table lists about 96,000 clones, 85% to 90% of them singletons. The sequenced sample was peripheral blood, obtained on day 0 of AZD1222 vaccination. Every receptor here comes from an adult in good health.

The chain couples TRBV7-2 to TRBJ1-6; 8 bases match TRBD1. CDR1 SGHTA and CDR2 FQGNSA come from the germline V gene. The trim removed 0 bases at V and 6 bases at J, leaving 4 bases unmatched. The CDR3 length is 16 residues. CDR3 in amino acids: CASSLAQGAGNSPLHF. The CDR3 DNA follows: TGTGCCAGCAGCTTAGCTCAGGGGGCGGGTAATTCACCCCTCCACTTT.

The chain uses TRBV6-5 and TRBJ2-1; 8 nucleotides agree with TRBD1. The J segment lost 7 bases and the V segment lost 8 bases, leaving 13 bases of the junction unmatched. Germline CDR1 reads MNHEY; CDR2 reads SVGAGI. There are 15 residues in the CDR3. In DNA, the CDR3 is TGTGCCAGCTCGCCGGGACAGGCTTACTCTAATGAGCAGTTCTTC. This encodes CASSPGQAYSNEQFF.

The chain couples TRBV9 to TRBJ1-3, with 8 bases matching TRBD1. The germline V gene encodes CDR1 SGDLS and CDR2 YYNGEE. This CDR3 region has 16 residues. The V and J ends lost 0 bases and 2 bases, in that order; junction bases with no gene match: 4. The CDR3 nucleotides read TGTGCCAGCAGCGTAGCGACAGGGGTTACTGGAAACACCATATATTTT. This sequence encodes CASSVATGVTGNTIYF.

The rearrangement joins TRBV28 to TRBJ2-7; 14 positions agree with TRBD2. With 6 bases clipped from V and 5 bases from J, the junction kept 9 bases outside the gene matches. CDR1 MDHEN and CDR2 SYDVKM come from the germline V gene. This CDR3 is built from 16 residues. DNA of the CDR3: TGTGCCAGCAGCGGTAGACTAGCGGGAGGGTCTGACGAGCAGTACTTC. It yields the protein CASSGRLAGGSDEQYF.

This chain connects TRBV11-1 to TRBJ2-7; 10 positions match TRBD1. CDR1 and CDR2 (germline): SGHAT, FQDESV (reference sequence). The length of the CDR3 is 14 residues. Trimming took 5 bases from V and 5 from J; bases not matched to a gene: 6. CDR3 nucleotide sequence: TGTGCCAGCAGCCCGGGACAGGGGATTCACGAGCAGTACTTC. Its protein product is CASSPGQGIHEQYF.

This chain links TRBV12-3 or TRBV12-4 with TRBJ1-1; D ambiguous. The V end lost 7 bases, the J end lost 1 base, and 10 bases lay between the germline ends. This CDR3 has 13 amino acids. Here the CDR3 reads CASKVVRNTEAFF. As DNA, the CDR3 is TGTGCCAGCAAGGTAGTAAGGAACACTGAAGCTTTCTTT.

The chain's CDR3 is CASSMAGVSNEQFF. The CDR3 bases are TGTGCCAGTAGTATGGCGGGAGTTTCGAATGAGCAGTTCTTC. This chain uses TRBV19 with TRBJ2-1; 7 bases align to TRBD2. Germline V CDR1 and CDR2: LNHDA, SQIVND (reference sequence). V gave up 3 bases and J gave up 7 bases; unmatched junction bases: 6. The CDR3 runs to 14 residues.

This chain uses TRBV19 with TRBJ1-2, with 7 positions matching TRBD1. The CDR3 is made up of 14 amino acids. Germline trimming cut 4 bases from V and 8 bases from J; bases unmatched to any gene: 10. Germline values: CDR1 LNHDA, CDR2 SQIVND (reference sequence). The CDR3 sequence: CASSSMASGGGYTF. The CDR3 DNA is TGTGCCAGTAGTAGTATGGCGTCAGGGGGAGGCTACACCTTC.

The gene calls are TRBV29-1 and TRBJ2-7; 8 nucleotides agree with TRBD1. The germline V gene has CDR1 SQVTM and CDR2 ANQGSEA. The CDR3 contains 15 residues. The ends lost 1 base at V and 6 bases at J; junction bases unmatched: 11. CDR3: CSVEVGGTGRGEQYF. CDR3 nucleotides: TGCAGCGTTGAAGTAGGGGGGACAGGACGTGGCGAGCAGTACTTC.

This sequence joins TRBV28 and TRBJ2-7; 9 bases are a match to TRBD2. Germline V CDR1 and CDR2: MDHEN, SYDVKM. V shed 6 bases and J 3 bases; nucleotides not matched to a gene: 9. The CDR3 contains 15 residues. The DNA of the CDR3 is TGTGCCAGCAGCCTTCCTGCTAGCGGGAACTACGAGCAGTACTTC. Translated, it gives CASSLPASGNYEQYF.

The V call is TRBV7-2, the J call TRBJ1-5, with 8 bases aligning to TRBD1. The CDR3 runs 14 residues. Germline values: CDR1 SGHTA, CDR2 FQGNSA. The trim removed 4 bases at V and 7 bases at J, leaving 6 bases unmatched. CDR3 in DNA: TGTGCCAGCAGCTCTAGACAGGGGAGCCAGCCCCAGCATTTT. Translation gives CASSSRQGSQPQHF.

This clone was seen just once. The chain employs TRBV19 and TRBJ2-5; perhaps TRBD1 as D (5 bases). V was clipped by 4 bases and J by 4 bases, with 13 bases between them. CDR3 size: 14 residues. Germline V gene lookup returns CDR1 LNHDA and CDR2 SQIVND (reference sequence). In DNA form, the CDR3 reads TGTGCCAGTAGTACCCAGGGTACCCCAGAGACCCAGTACTTC. It yields the protein CASSTQGTPETQYF.

The genes are TRBV5-5 and TRBJ1-2; 12 bases map to TRBD1. The germline gives CDR1 SGHKS, CDR2 YYEKEE (reference sequence). The V gene end was trimmed by 4 bases and the J gene end by 6 bases; junction bases not matched to a gene: 10. CDR3 size: 16 residues. The CDR3 is CASSPGMGQGADGYTF. The CDR3, as DNA: TGTGCCAGCAGCCCGGGAATGGGACAGGGGGCGGATGGCTACACCTTC.

J is TRBJ2-7 and V is TRBV2, with 9 bases that match TRBD1. CDR1 and CDR2 from the germline V gene are SNHLY and FYNNEI. V trimming: 1 base; J trimming: 4 bases; junction bases outside the gene matches: 5. This CDR3 has 15 residues. CDR3 sequence reads: CASSEEGQGRYEQYF. DNA of the CDR3: TGTGCCAGCAGTGAAGAGGGACAGGGAAGGTACGAGCAGTACTTC. The entire variable domain, with the rest obtained from reference TRBV2 and TRBJ2-7, is as follows: EPEVTQTPSHQVTQMGQEVILRCVPISNHLYFYWYRQILGQKVEFLVSFYNNEISEKSEIFDDQFSVERPDGSNFTLKIRSTKLEDSAMYFCASSEEGQGRYEQYFGPGTRLTVT.

The rearrangement joins TRBV29-1 to TRBJ1-3; 9 positions agree with TRBD1. J was trimmed by 4 bases and V by 1 base; bases with no gene match: 5. The CDR3 loop spans 15 amino acids. CDR1 and CDR2 (germline): SQVTM, ANQGSEA. The CDR3 protein is CSVEAGTGHGNTIYF. The CDR3 nucleotides read TGCAGCGTTGAAGCAGGGACAGGGCACGGAAACACCATATATTTT.

This clone was seen a single time. This sequence joins TRBV28 and TRBJ2-7; perhaps TRBD1 as D (6 bases). The V gene's germline CDR1 is MDHEN and CDR2 SYDVKM. The CDR3 consists of 13 residues. Trimming cost V 4 bases and J 3 bases, with 10 bases left between them. CDR3 residues: CASSSPRGYEQYF. The CDR3 nucleotides are TGTGCCAGCAGTTCCCCCAGGGGCTACGAGCAGTACTTC.

The rearrangement uses TRBV6-2 or TRBV6-3 and TRBJ2-3; D is perhaps TRBD2 (6 bases). The germline V and J ends were trimmed by 2 bases and 5 bases, with 14 bases remaining between them. The germline V gene has CDR1 MNHEY and CDR2 SVGEGT. CDR3 length equals 15 residues. CDR3 region: CASSYLEQGGDTQYF. The CDR3 region has the DNA TGTGCCAGCAGTTACCTCGAGCAGGGAGGAGATACGCAGTATTTT.

CDR3 sequence reads: CASSDYIPGARGSYEQYF. As DNA, the CDR3 is TGTGCCAGCAGTGACTATATCCCCGGCGCGCGGGGATCCTACGAGCAGTACTTC. The rearrangement joins TRBV6-4 to TRBJ2-7; D is perhaps TRBD2 (6 bases). The CDR3 loop spans 18 amino acids. Germline CDR1 is MRHNA and CDR2 is SNTAGT. V shed 1 base and J shed 1 base, with 20 bases lying between them.

The V call is TRBV7-8, the J call TRBJ1-3; TRBD1 aligns across 7 bases. Germline assignment: CDR1 SGHVS and CDR2 FQNEAQ. Trimming removed 5 bases from V and 0 bases from J; junction bases left unmatched: 10. This CDR3 contains 17 residues. In DNA form, the CDR3 reads TGTGCCAGCAGCCTAAAAGACAGGGCCAACTCTGGAAACACCATATATTTT. This encodes CASSLKDRANSGNTIYF.

The chain couples TRBV28 to TRBJ1-5, with TRBD1 identical over 8 bases. With 3 bases clipped from V and 1 base from J, the junction kept 20 bases outside the gene matches. The germline CDR1 and CDR2 sequences are MDHEN and SYDVKM. This CDR3 is 21 amino acids long. The CDR3 is CASSFLLLPGQGASSNQPQHF. CDR3 bases: TGTGCCAGCAGTTTCCTACTCCTGCCCGGGCAGGGGGCATCGAGCAATCAGCCCCAGCATTTT.

The genes are TRBV25-1 and TRBJ1-1; a weak D match, TRBD1 (6 bases). Per germline, CDR1 MGHDK and CDR2 SYGVNS. The CDR3 totals 14 residues. Trimming took 4 bases from V and 5 from J, leaving 14 bases between them. DNA of the CDR3: TGTGCCAGCAGTGTGAGCCAGGGGAGGACTGAAGCTTTCTTT. It specifies CASSVSQGRTEAFF. The variable domain in full, with the rest retrieved from reference TRBV25-1 and TRBJ1-1, is EADIYQTPRYLVIGTGKKITLECSQTMGHDKMYWYQQDPGMELHLIHYSYGVNSTEKGDLSSESTVSRIRTEHFPLTLESARPSHTSQYLCASSVSQGRTEAFFGQGTRLTVV.

The genes are TRBV4-2 and TRBJ1-1; D not resolved. V was cut by 3 bases and J by 6 bases, with 8 bases left in between. The CDR3 totals 12 residues. CDR1 is LGHNA and CDR2 is YNFKEQ in the germline V gene. CDR3 DNA sequence: TGTGCCAGCAGCCAGGGCCAGGCTGAAGCTTTCTTT. Translation: CASSQGQAEAFF.

This CDR3 reads CASSQDLSRGRTNEKLFF. DNA for the CDR3: TGCGCCAGCAGCCAAGATCTCTCCAGGGGGCGAACTAATGAAAAACTGTTTTTT. This chain links TRBV4-3 with TRBJ1-4, with 8 bases fitting TRBD1. With 0 bases clipped from V and 1 base from J, the junction kept 7 bases outside the gene matches. The V gene's germline CDR1 is LGHNA and CDR2 YSLEER. The CDR3 extends over 18 amino acids.

The V gene is TRBV11-2, the J gene TRBJ2-1; D not certain. Germline V gene sequence: CDR1 SGHAT, CDR2 FQNNGV. Trimming stripped 4 bases from V and 8 bases from J, with 6 bases between. The CDR3 has 11 amino acids. The CDR3, as DNA: TGTGCCAGCAGCTACGAGGATGAGCAGTTCTTC. Protein sequence: CASSYEDEQFF.

The genes are TRBV29-1 and TRBJ1-2; the D is unclear. Germline-derived CDR1 and CDR2 are SQVTM and ANQGSEA. The CDR3 spans 12 residues. With 4 bases removed from V and 5 bases from J, the gap between germline ends came to 11 bases. CDR3 bases: TGCAGCGTTGCGTCTTCCCAATATGGCTACACCTTC. Its translation: CSVASSQYGYTF.

The gene calls are TRBV18 and TRBJ2-2; D ambiguous. This CDR3 contains 16 residues. CDR1 is KGHSH and CDR2 is LQKENI in the germline V gene. V was clipped by 3 bases and J by 7 bases, with 18 bases between them. The CDR3 here is CASSPTESLSGGELFF. The CDR3 DNA follows: TGTGCCAGCTCACCGACGGAGTCCCTCTCCGGCGGGGAGCTGTTTTTT.